A single sample is the source of the 6 T cell receptor beta chains below, sequenced in a study of cytomegalovirus exposure and HLA in healthy donors. PCR involved 60 Vbeta and 13 Jbeta primers. The table came from immunoSEQ multiplex PCR; TCRdb's copy has only in-frame clones and leaves some out. This table holds about 170,000 clones, 70% to 90% found once. What was sequenced was PBMCs. Receptors were obtained from a man aged 25-40 years in good health and CMV-seropositive.

This chain links TRBV19 with TRBJ2-1, with a weak D call TRBD1 (6 bases). CDR1 is LNHDA, CDR2 SQIVND, per germline (reference sequence). This CDR3 has 12 residues. Trimming stripped 6 bases from V and 4 bases from J, with 7 bases between. The chain's CDR3 is CASRGGYNEQFF. The DNA for the CDR3 is TGTGCCAGTAGAGGGGGATACAATGAGCAGTTCTTC.

The rearrangement joins TRBV7-9 to TRBJ2-3, with D uncertain. Germline V gene lookup returns CDR1 SEHNR and CDR2 FQNEAQ (reference sequence). This CDR3 is 15 amino acids long. V was pared by 8 bases and J by 5 bases, with 20 bases between. CDR3 region: CASCLDGGGLDTQYF. CDR3 coding DNA: TGTGCCAGCTGCCTCGACGGCGGTGGGTTAGATACGCAGTATTTT.

This chain connects TRBV5-1 to TRBJ2-3; 11 nucleotides align to TRBD2. There are 14 residues in the CDR3. V shed 3 bases and J 5 bases; nucleotides not matched to a gene: 2. The germline V gene encodes CDR1 SGHRS and CDR2 YFSETQ. The CDR3 DNA reads TGCGCCAGCAGCTCGACTAGCGGGAAAGATACGCAGTATTTT. Its translation is CASSSTSGKDTQYF.

The chain recombines TRBV5-1 with TRBJ2-1, with D possibly matching TRBD2 (6 bases). CDR1 SGHRS and CDR2 YFSETQ come from the germline V gene. The CDR3 runs 14 residues. V lost 2 bases to trimming and J lost 7 bases, with 13 bases between them. Here the CDR3 DNA reads TGCGCCAGCAGCTTCGGGACTCAGAGGAATGAGCAGTTCTTC. Translation gives CASSFGTQRNEQFF.

The J gene is TRBJ1-1, the V gene TRBV4-3, with 7 nucleotides matching TRBD1. Germline V lookup: CDR1 LGHNA, CDR2 YSLEER. The J segment lost 0 bases and the V segment lost 2 bases, leaving 3 bases of the junction unmatched. This CDR3 region has 15 residues. CDR3 sequence reads: CASSQRQGVNTEAFF. CDR3 DNA: TGCGCCAGCAGCCAACGACAGGGAGTGAACACTGAAGCTTTCTTT.

This chain links TRBV7-2 with TRBJ1-2, with a possible D match to TRBD1 (6 bases). The CDR3 sequence is 14 residues long. In germline, CDR1 is SGHTA, CDR2 FQGNSA. V was trimmed by 5 bases and J by 0 bases, leaving 10 bases between them. The CDR3 DNA sequence: TGTGCCAGCAGCCTACAGGGTTCTAACTATGGCTACACCTTC. The encoded protein is CASSLQGSNYGYTF.